This T cell receptor beta chain stems from a study of shared clonotypes between healthy human individuals. The table came from immunoSEQ multiplex PCR; TCRdb's copy has only in-frame clones and leaves some out. The sample includes around 700,000 clones, 72% of them seen just once. A word on this clone: What it recognizes is unknown.

Study conclusions and caveats: The study found about 5% of naive CD4 clonotypes shared across a few donors. Represented diversity (both genetic and exposure-history) was limited by the small number of donors.

V lost 5 bases and J lost 6; bases outside the gene matches: 6. Germline values: CDR1 MDHEN, CDR2 SYDVKM. CDR3 length equals 14 residues. The sequenced material came from memory CD4+ T cells sorted from blood. Subset indicated: CD45RA-negative fraction. The chain uses TRBV28 and TRBJ1-5, with 8 bases aligning to TRBD1. This receptor was identified in a woman in her thirties in good health. The CDR3 DNA reads TGTGCCAGCAGTACCCAGGGGGCAGGTCAGCCCCAGCATTTT. Translating it yields CASSTQGAGQPQHF.